Detailed here is one T cell receptor (beta chain). The data belong to a study of blood T cells in healthy people across ages. It was with a sample-barcoded 5' primer and a J-beta primer mix that a second PCR of roughly 7 to 12 cycles was run. TCRdb passed the 5' RACE reads through MiXCR, listing each CDR3 protein once. The sample has hundreds of thousands of distinct CDR3 sequences; roughly 64% are singletons. The V gene's germline CDR1 is SGHRS and CDR2 YFSETQ. V shed 1 base, J shed 6 bases, and the junction held 6 bases outside the gene matches. The CDR3 runs 15 residues. The clonotype comes from a young man in good health. The sample taken for sequencing was blood. The chain joins TRBV5-1 to TRBJ2-1; the match to TRBD2 covers 8 bases. CDR3 residues: CASSLYGTRANEQFF. The CDR3 DNA reads as TGCGCCAGCAGCTTGTATGGGACTAGGGCCAATGAGCAGTTCTTC.